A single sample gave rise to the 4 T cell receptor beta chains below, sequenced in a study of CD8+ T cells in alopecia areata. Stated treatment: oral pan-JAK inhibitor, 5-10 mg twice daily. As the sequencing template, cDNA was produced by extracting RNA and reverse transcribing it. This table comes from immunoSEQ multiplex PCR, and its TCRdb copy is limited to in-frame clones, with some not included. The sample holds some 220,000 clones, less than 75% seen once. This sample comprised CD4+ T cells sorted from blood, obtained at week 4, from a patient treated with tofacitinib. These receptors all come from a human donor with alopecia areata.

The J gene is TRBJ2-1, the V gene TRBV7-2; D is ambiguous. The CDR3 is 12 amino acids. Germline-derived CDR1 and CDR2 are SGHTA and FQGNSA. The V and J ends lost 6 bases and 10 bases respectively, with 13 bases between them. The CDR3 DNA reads TGTGCCAGCAGTTTCTCCTGGGAAGAGCAGTTCTTC. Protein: CASSFSWEEQFF.

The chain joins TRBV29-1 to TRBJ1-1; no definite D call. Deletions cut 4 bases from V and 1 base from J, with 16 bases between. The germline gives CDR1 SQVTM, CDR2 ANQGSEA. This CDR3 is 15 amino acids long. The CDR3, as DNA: TGCAGCGTTGTGTTTTTGTTACAGCCGAACACTGAAGCTTTCTTT. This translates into CSVVFLLQPNTEAFF.

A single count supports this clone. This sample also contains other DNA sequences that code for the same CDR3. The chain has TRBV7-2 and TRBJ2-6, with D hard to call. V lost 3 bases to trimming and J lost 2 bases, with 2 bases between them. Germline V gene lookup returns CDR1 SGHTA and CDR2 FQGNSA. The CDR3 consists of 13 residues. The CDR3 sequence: CASSLAGANVLTF. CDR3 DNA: TGTGCCAGCAGCTTGGCTGGGGCCAACGTCCTGACTTTC.

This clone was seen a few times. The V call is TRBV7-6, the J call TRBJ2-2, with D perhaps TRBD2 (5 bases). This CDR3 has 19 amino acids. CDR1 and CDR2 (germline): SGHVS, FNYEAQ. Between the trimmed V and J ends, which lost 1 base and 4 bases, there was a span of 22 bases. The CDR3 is CASSLVIWPRGSLTGELFF. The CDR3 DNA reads TGTGCCAGCAGCTTAGTTATCTGGCCACGGGGTTCACTCACCGGGGAGCTGTTTTTT.